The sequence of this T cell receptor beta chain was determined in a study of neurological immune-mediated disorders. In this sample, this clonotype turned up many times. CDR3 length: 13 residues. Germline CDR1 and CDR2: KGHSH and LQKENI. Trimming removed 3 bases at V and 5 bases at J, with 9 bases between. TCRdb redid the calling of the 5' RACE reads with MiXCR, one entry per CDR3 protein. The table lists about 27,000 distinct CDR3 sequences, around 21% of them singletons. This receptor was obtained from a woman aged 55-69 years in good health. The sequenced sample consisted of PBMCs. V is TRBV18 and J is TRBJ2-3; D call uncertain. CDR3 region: CASSPYREDTQYF. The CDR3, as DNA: TGTGCCAGCTCACCTTATAGGGAAGATACGCAGTATTTT.